Presented here are 15 T cell receptor beta chains from one specimen sequenced in a study of T cells in Graves' hyperthyroidism and ophthalmopathy. RNA transcripts gave rise to amplified TCR beta CDR3 regions. With the HTBI primer set, the TCR CDR3 went through a first round of RT-PCR. TCRdb processed the multiplex PCR reads anew with MiXCR; each CDR3 protein has one entry. This table has over 700,000 distinct CDR3 sequences, around 20% appearing once. The sequenced sample was blood. These receptors originate from a woman in her fifties or sixties with Graves' hyperthyroidism that later progressed to Graves' ophthalmopathy.

The V gene is TRBV2, the J gene TRBJ1-2; TRBD1 aligns across 9 bases. CDR1 is SNHLY and CDR2 is FYNNEI in the germline V gene. The ends lost 4 bases at V and 8 bases at J; junction bases unmatched: 8. This CDR3 contains 14 residues. Written as DNA, the CDR3 is TGTGCCAGCAGTGGGACAGGGGATTCTAGCGGCTACACCTTC. Translation: CASSGTGDSSGYTF. Using reference TRBV2 and TRBJ1-2 for the parts outside the CDR3, the full variable domain is EPEVTQTPSHQVTQMGQEVILRCVPISNHLYFYWYRQILGQKVEFLVSFYNNEISEKSEIFDDQFSVERPDGSNFTLKIRSTKLEDSAMYFCASSGTGDSSGYTFGSGTRLTVV.

This clonotype showed up many times. The chain employs TRBV12-3 or TRBV12-4 and TRBJ2-3; TRBD2 might be the D (6 bases). The CDR3 runs 17 residues. The V gene lost 7 bases and the J gene lost 0 bases, with 20 bases spanning the gap. The CDR3 DNA is TGTGCCAGCAAGCCTACGGGGGTACTGACTAGCACAGATACGCAGTATTTT. This encodes CASKPTGVLTSTDTQYF.

This clonotype has a count of ten or more. The rearrangement joins TRBV12-3 or TRBV12-4 to TRBJ1-6; maybe TRBD1 (5 bases). Trimming took 4 bases from V and 0 from J, leaving 13 bases between them. The CDR3 loop spans 17 amino acids. The CDR3 nucleotides read TGTGCCAGCAGTTACGACAGTCCAGGCTCCTATAATTCACCCCTCCACTTT. Protein product: CASSYDSPGSYNSPLHF.

This clonotype was found many times. The chain joins TRBV2 to TRBJ2-7, with 9 bases identical to TRBD1. This CDR3 is built from 15 residues. Trimming at V came to 10 bases and at J to 4 bases, leaving 14 bases not matched to a gene. CDR1 and CDR2 (germline): SNHLY, FYNNEI. In DNA form, the CDR3 reads TGTGCCACCTACCCGGCGGACAGGGGATTTTACGAGCAGTACTTC. Amino acids: CATYPADRGFYEQYF.

This clonotype was observed at least ten times. The V call is TRBV12-3 or TRBV12-4, the J call TRBJ1-1, with D perhaps matching TRBD1 (6 bases). V lost 7 bases and J lost 6, with 21 bases in between. The CDR3 extends over 15 amino acids. CDR3 loop: CASTLKGGGIAEAFF. As DNA, the CDR3 is TGTGCCAGCACCCTCAAAGGGGGGGGAATCGCTGAAGCTTTCTTT.

This clonotype was observed a few times. A read error may account for a junction end that differs from germline. The J gene is TRBJ2-5, the V gene TRBV7-9, with TRBD2 as a possible D gene (5 bases). CDR3 length equals 15 residues. Per the germline V gene, CDR1 is SEHNR and CDR2 is FQNEAQ (reference sequence). This CDR3 is CAGSLYQSGQETQYF. The CDR3 DNA sequence: TGTGCCGGCAGCTTATATCAGAGCGGCCAAGAGACCCAGTACTTC.

The J gene is TRBJ1-1, the V gene TRBV5-6, with D possibly matching TRBD1 (5 bases). The CDR3 is made up of 13 amino acids. Trimming stripped 6 bases from V and 5 bases from J, with 14 bases between. CDR1 SGHDT and CDR2 YYEEEE come from the germline V gene. CDR3 sequence: CASNRRGRTEAFF. The CDR3 bases are TGTGCCAGCAACCGACGGGGGAGAACTGAAGCTTTCTTT.

This clonotype was detected ten times or more. This chain uses TRBV11-2 with TRBJ1-4, with a weak D call TRBD1 (5 bases). The CDR3 runs to 15 residues. From germline, CDR1 is SGHAT and CDR2 FQNNGV. Trimming left V 5 bases short and J 7 bases short, with 17 bases between. The CDR3 spells CASSRRGGSGEKLFF. In DNA form, the CDR3 reads TGTGCCAGCAGCCGCCGGGGGGGGTCTGGTGAAAAACTGTTTTTT.

Remarks on this clonotype: This may arise from a read error, as a much more abundant clone is one base away. The chain combines TRBV10-3 with TRBJ2-7; no clear D gene. This CDR3 spans 13 amino acids. Deletions cut 8 bases from V and 3 bases from J, with 14 bases between. From germline, CDR1 is ENHRY and CDR2 SYGVKD. The CDR3 DNA sequence: TGTGCCATCGGTGTTTCAACTGGCTACGAGCAGTACTTC. Protein product: CAIGVSTGYEQYF.

This clonotype occurred many times. This rearrangement joins TRBV6-2 or TRBV6-3 to TRBJ2-5, with 7 bases identical to TRBD2. The CDR3 is 16 residues long. Germline V CDR1 and CDR2: MNHEY, SVGEGT. J was trimmed by 5 bases and V by 0 bases; bases with no gene match: 9. The CDR3 here is CASSYSLWRGLETQYF. The CDR3 nucleotides read TGTGCCAGCAGTTACTCCCTTTGGCGGGGGTTGGAGACCCAGTACTTC.

The sample holds many counts of this clonotype. The chain links TRBV3-1 to TRBJ1-2; 12 positions agree with TRBD1. CDR3 length: 14 amino acids. Unmatched junction bases numbered 3, after V lost 4 bases and J lost 6 bases. CDR1 is LGHDT and CDR2 is YNNKEL in the germline V gene (reference sequence). The CDR3 sequence is CASSPGTGGHGYTF. For the CDR3, the DNA is TGTGCCAGCAGCCCCGGGACAGGGGGCCATGGCTACACCTTC.

In this sample, this clonotype turned up many times. V gene TRBV2 combines with J gene TRBJ2-3; D uncertain. Germline V lookup: CDR1 SNHLY, CDR2 FYNNEI. The CDR3 is made up of 14 amino acids. Trimming left V 11 bases short and J 0 bases short, with 15 bases between. The CDR3 sequence is CARKLGTSTDTQYF. CDR3 DNA sequence: TGTGCCCGAAAACTGGGCACTAGCACAGATACGCAGTATTTT.

The chain recombines TRBV5-1 with TRBJ2-3; TRBD1 matches at 10 bases. The germline V gene has CDR1 SGHRS and CDR2 YFSETQ. The CDR3 runs to 16 residues. J lost 2 bases, V lost 4 bases, and 7 bases had no gene match. The CDR3 DNA is TGCGCCAGCAGCGTTGGGACAGGGGTAGCCACAGATACGCAGTATTTT. Protein: CASSVGTGVATDTQYF.

This clonotype has ten or more counts. The chain joins TRBV12-3 or TRBV12-4 to TRBJ1-1; TRBD1 aligns across 9 bases. V was pared by 7 bases and J by 4 bases, with 7 bases of the junction left unmatched. The CDR3 is 14 residues long. For the CDR3, the DNA is TGTGCCAGCAATTTCCGGGACAGGGTCACTGAAGCTTTCTTT. This translates into CASNFRDRVTEAFF.

This clonotype came up many times. The chain links TRBV12-3 or TRBV12-4 to TRBJ1-1, with D possibly matching TRBD1 (6 bases). This CDR3 comprises 14 residues. V was clipped by 5 bases and J by 7 bases, with 17 bases between them. In DNA form, the CDR3 reads TGTGCCAGCAGTACAAGGGGGGGGGCATTTGAAGCTTTCTTT. Translating it yields CASSTRGGAFEAFF.